Many counts were recorded for the clone carrying this TCR beta chain. What it binds is not known. The data are from a study of human T cells and chemical hapten exposure. Study-level background: The patient population, which was mostly female, had alopecia areata, totalis or universalis. Study-level results: The study found that DPC sensitization did not change TCRs above 1 in 1000 frequency.

The sample's time point: patch test 3, about 24 weeks after DPC sensitization. As for treatment: therapeutic diphenylcyclopropenone sensitization with weekly scalp DPC. The CDR3 contains 14 residues. V shed 1 base and J shed 2 bases, with 8 bases lying between them. Germline assignment: CDR1 SGHRS and CDR2 YFSETQ. The study's library attached unique molecular identifiers to single cDNA molecules. TCRdb fed the RACE reads into MiXCR, producing one record per CDR3 protein. This sample yields 150,000 to 200,000 distinct CDR3 sequences, of which around a quarter are seen a single time; approximately 2.3% belongs to the top ten.

The sequence was collected from a young woman with alopecia areata. Some clones in this sample may be carry-over from other donors' samples. The chain uses TRBV5-1 and TRBJ2-3, with D unclear. The starting material was whole blood, obtained in connection with sensitization to the hapten diphenylcyclopropenone (DPC). In nucleotides, the CDR3 is TGCGCCAGCAGCTTGAGTGACTCCACAGATACGCAGTATTTT. It codes for CASSLSDSTDTQYF.